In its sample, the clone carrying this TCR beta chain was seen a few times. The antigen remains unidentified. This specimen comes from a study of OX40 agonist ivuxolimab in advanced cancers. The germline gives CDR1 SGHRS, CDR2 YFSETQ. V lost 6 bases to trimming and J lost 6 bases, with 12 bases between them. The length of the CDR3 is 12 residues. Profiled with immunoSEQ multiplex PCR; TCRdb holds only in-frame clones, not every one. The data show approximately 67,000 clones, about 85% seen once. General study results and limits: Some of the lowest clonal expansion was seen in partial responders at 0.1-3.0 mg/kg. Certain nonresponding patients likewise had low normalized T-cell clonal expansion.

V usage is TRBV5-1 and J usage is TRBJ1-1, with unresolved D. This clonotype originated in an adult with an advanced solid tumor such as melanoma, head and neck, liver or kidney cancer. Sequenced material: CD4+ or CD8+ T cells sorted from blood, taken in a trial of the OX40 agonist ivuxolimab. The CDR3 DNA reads TGCGCCAGCACTCAGCCTCGCGCTGAAGCTTTCTTT. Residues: CASTQPRAEAFF.